The sequence of this T cell receptor (beta chain) was determined in a study of cytomegalovirus exposure and HLA in healthy donors. Broader study findings: In an earlier analysis, about 90% or about 30%: the productive usage of most TCR beta V segments. Sequencing depth roughly uniform across donors was assumed in presence/absence analyses. Most of the CMV-associated TCR beta chains (in a later analysis) appeared to be HLA-restricted.

The PCR ran on 60 Vbeta and 13 Jbeta primers. TCRdb's table, derived via immunoSEQ multiplex PCR, lists solely in-frame clones and lacks some. The profile shows about 130,000 clones, 81% of them singletons. A remark on this clone: Its antigen is unknown.

V was clipped by 3 bases and J by 0 bases; unmatched bases: 4. The CDR3 is made up of 16 amino acids. Germline lookup yields CDR1 SGDLS and CDR2 YYNGEE. The receptor was derived from a man between 18 and 29 years old in good health and CMV-seropositive. Sequencing used PBMCs. V and J are TRBV9 and TRBJ2-1; TRBD2 matches at 9 bases. The CDR3 DNA reads TGTGCCAGCAGCGCAGCGGGAGGCAGCTCCTACAATGAGCAGTTCTTC. This codes for CASSAAGGSSYNEQFF.